A single sample is the source of the 20 T cell receptor beta chains below, sequenced in a study of blood T cell repertoires in COVID-19. TCRdb keeps only in-frame clones here, not all; method: immunoSEQ multiplex PCR. The repertoire holds some 71,000 clones, with roughly 90% as singletons. The sequenced sample consisted of peripheral blood. Receptors originate from a man over 45 with acute or convalescent COVID-19.

The chain employs TRBV7-2 and TRBJ1-1; TRBD1 aligns across 9 bases. V lost 4 bases to trimming and J lost 12 bases; unmatched junction nucleotides: 12. The CDR3 contains 14 residues. CDR1 and CDR2 (germline): SGHTA, FQGNSA. The CDR3 region is CASSSWGQGGSSFF. As DNA, the CDR3 is TGTGCCAGCAGCTCGTGGGGACAGGGTGGTAGTTCTTTCTTT.

This chain connects TRBV11-2 to TRBJ1-6; TRBD1 aligns across 7 bases. CDR3 length equals 19 residues. CDR1 is SGHAT, CDR2 FQNNGV, per germline. With V trimmed by 4 bases and J by 3 bases, 15 bases remained unmatched. As DNA, the CDR3 is TGTGCCAGCAGCTCCTGGCAGTATATCGGGACAGACTATAATTCACCCCTCCACTTT. It is translated as CASSSWQYIGTDYNSPLHF.

J is TRBJ1-2 and V is TRBV19; no clear D gene. The CDR3 contains 13 residues. Trimming took off 5 bases at V and 3 bases at J, with 10 bases between the two ends. CDR1 and CDR2 from the germline V gene are LNHDA and SQIVND (reference sequence). The CDR3 sequence: CASSSGIYYGYTF. The CDR3 bases are TGTGCCAGTAGTTCCGGGATTTACTATGGCTACACCTTC.

This clone is classed as medium-sized. The chain recombines TRBV9 with TRBJ2-7; 8 bases are a match to TRBD1. The J segment lost 0 bases and the V segment lost 3 bases, leaving 2 bases of the junction unmatched. Germline V gene data show CDR1 as SGDLS and CDR2 as YYNGEE. The CDR3 totals 14 residues. Written as DNA, the CDR3 is TGTGCCAGCAGCGGGGGACAGGACTCCTACGAGCAGTACTTC. Its protein is CASSGGQDSYEQYF.

This sequence joins TRBV29-1 and TRBJ1-1, with 9 bases matching TRBD1. This CDR3 has 13 residues. The ends lost 7 bases at V and 2 bases at J; junction bases unmatched: 5. In germline, CDR1 is SQVTM, CDR2 ANQGSEA. The CDR3, as DNA: TGCAGCGCTGCGGACAGGGGAAACACTGAAGCTTTCTTT. Encoded protein: CSAADRGNTEAFF.

The V gene is TRBV18, the J gene TRBJ2-4, with D possibly being TRBD2 (6 bases). Germline assignment: CDR1 KGHSH and CDR2 LQKENI. The CDR3 is 15 amino acids. The V gene lost 1 base and the J gene lost 2 bases, with 9 bases spanning the gap. The CDR3 sequence is CASSPQAGTKNIQYF. The CDR3 DNA sequence: TGTGCCAGCTCACCACAGGCGGGGACCAAAAACATTCAGTACTTC.

In its sample, this clone was seen once. The CDR3 region is CASSLNAMSTEAFF. CDR3 coding DNA: TGTGCCAGCAGTTTAAACGCCATGAGCACTGAAGCTTTCTTT. This chain joins TRBV27 and TRBJ1-1; D remains unclear. This CDR3 has 14 amino acids. V was trimmed by 2 bases and J by 4 bases, leaving 11 bases between them. Germline loops: CDR1 MNHEY, CDR2 SMNVEV (reference sequence).

Worth noting for this clone: One end of the junction is discordant with germline, which a read error may explain. The V gene is TRBV5-1, the J gene TRBJ1-1; D call uncertain. Germline V gene sequence: CDR1 SGHRS, CDR2 YFSETQ. The CDR3 loop spans 13 amino acids. The CDR3 bases are TGCGCCAGCACCTTGGTGGACTCCACTGAAGCTTTCTTT. Protein product: CASTLVDSTEAFF.

This clone has a handful of counts. The chain combines TRBV7-8 with TRBJ1-2, with 7 bases fitting TRBD1. The CDR3 spans 13 residues. Germline loops: CDR1 SGHVS, CDR2 FQNEAQ. The junction had 6 bases not matched to a gene; V was cut back by 4 bases and J by 7 bases. The CDR3 region is CASSSGTVLGYTF. The CDR3 region has the DNA TGTGCCAGCAGCTCCGGGACAGTCCTTGGCTACACCTTC.

The chain has TRBV9 and TRBJ2-1; TRBD2 matches 7 bases. CDR3 length equals 15 residues. J was trimmed by 7 bases and V by 4 bases; bases with no gene match: 11. Per the germline V gene, CDR1 is SGDLS and CDR2 is YYNGEE. CDR3 loop: CASSPVRGGRNEQFF. The CDR3 DNA follows: TGTGCCAGCAGCCCCGTTAGGGGAGGGCGGAATGAGCAGTTCTTC.

The chain employs TRBV29-1 and TRBJ2-3; 12 bases line up with TRBD1. In germline, CDR1 is SQVTM, CDR2 ANQGSEA. V lost 6 bases, J lost 7 bases, and 5 bases stayed unmatched. The CDR3 is made up of 13 amino acids. The CDR3 protein is CSVAGQGAYTQYF. CDR3 DNA: TGCAGCGTAGCGGGACAGGGGGCATATACGCAGTATTTT.

This clone appeared a single time. This chain uses TRBV5-4 with TRBJ1-6, with D uncertain. The ends were cut back, 2 bases at V and 6 bases at J, with 9 bases in the middle. The CDR3 consists of 14 residues. The germline CDR1 and CDR2 sequences are SGHNT and YYREEE (reference sequence). This CDR3 is CASSFIQLNSPLHF. The CDR3 coding sequence is TGTGCCAGCAGCTTTATACAGCTTAATTCACCCCTCCACTTT.

J is TRBJ1-1 and V is TRBV3-1 (or the pseudogene TRBV3-2); 11 bases align to TRBD1. Germline loops: CDR1 LGHDT, CDR2 YNNKEL (reference sequence). The CDR3 has 16 residues. The V gene end was trimmed by 4 bases and the J gene end by 5 bases; junction bases not matched to a gene: 9. Written as DNA, the CDR3 is TGTGCCAGCAGCCGGAGGACAGGGGGCTCGTGGACTGAAGCTTTCTTT. Amino acids: CASSRRTGGSWTEAFF.

The chain carries TRBV7-9 and TRBJ2-7; 13 bases are shared with TRBD2. V lost 3 bases to trimming and J lost 5 bases; unmatched junction nucleotides: 7. The CDR3 has 16 amino acids. The germline CDR1 and CDR2 sequences are SEHNR and FQNEAQ (reference sequence). CDR3 in amino acids: CASSFELAGGRNEQYF. The CDR3 nucleotides read TGTGCCAGCAGCTTTGAACTAGCGGGAGGGAGAAACGAGCAGTACTTC.

The CDR3 nucleotides read TGTGCCCTAAAGGACAGGACAAATGAAAAACTGTTTTTT. Translating gives CALKDRTNEKLFF. V gene TRBV10-3 combines with J gene TRBJ1-4; 7 nucleotides line up with TRBD1. The CDR3 totals 13 residues. Germline-derived CDR1 and CDR2 are ENHRY and SYGVKD. The trim removed 11 bases at V and 5 bases at J, leaving 8 bases unmatched.

The CDR3 DNA sequence: TGTGCCAGCTCCCCGGGGGTAGCGGGATTGAGGAAGCAGTACTTC. Translating gives CASSPGVAGLRKQYF. V gene TRBV27 combines with J gene TRBJ2-7; 8 bases are a match to TRBD2. The V segment lost 8 bases and the J segment 8 bases; nucleotides outside the gene matches: 17. Germline V gene lookup returns CDR1 MNHEY and CDR2 SMNVEV (reference sequence). CDR3 length equals 15 residues.

The chain employs TRBV19 and TRBJ1-2, with D possibly TRBD1 on 6 matching bases. Per germline, CDR1 LNHDA and CDR2 SQIVND (reference sequence). The V end lost 3 bases, the J end lost 4 bases, and 15 bases lay between the germline ends. The CDR3 is made up of 15 amino acids. CDR3 DNA: TGTGCCAGTAGTATCGGGCAGGGGATTCTCTATGGCTACACCTTC. It specifies CASSIGQGILYGYTF.

As DNA, the CDR3 is TGTGCCAGCAGCTCGCCGGGACTAGATCCCTACAATGAGCAGTTCTTC. Amino acids: CASSSPGLDPYNEQFF. This sequence joins TRBV9 and TRBJ2-1; TRBD2 matches 8 bases. The CDR3 runs 16 residues. Per germline, CDR1 SGDLS and CDR2 YYNGEE. With 4 bases clipped from V and 2 bases from J, the junction kept 8 bases outside the gene matches.

The rearrangement joins TRBV5-1 to TRBJ2-5, with 9 bases fitting TRBD1. This CDR3 is 13 amino acids long. V was clipped by 5 bases and J by 5 bases; unmatched bases: 4. Germline V lookup: CDR1 SGHRS, CDR2 YFSETQ. CDR3 region: CASRQGATETQYF. The CDR3, as DNA: TGCGCCAGCAGACAGGGGGCCACGGAGACCCAGTACTTC.

This clone was detected only once. The chain carries TRBV19 and TRBJ2-4; D is perhaps TRBD1 (6 bases). This CDR3 is 16 amino acids long. In germline, CDR1 is LNHDA, CDR2 SQIVND (reference sequence). Trimming stripped 4 bases from V and 0 bases from J, with 13 bases between. The CDR3 sequence is CASSTLTGQAKNIQYF. The CDR3 bases are TGTGCCAGTAGTACCCTCACAGGGCAAGCCAAAAACATTCAGTACTTC.